Described below is a single T cell receptor beta chain sequence and its context. What it binds is unknown. Germline CDR1 and CDR2: MNHNS and SASEGT. Unmatched junction bases numbered 7, after V lost 3 bases and J lost 7 bases. The CDR3 spans 15 residues. Vbeta (60) and Jbeta (13) primers were used in the PCR. Repertoires were generated with immunoSEQ multiplex PCR, while TCRdb's copy carries only in-frame clones and drops some. The sample records 200,000 or so clones, around 80% being singletons. The sample is drawn from a study of cytomegalovirus exposure and HLA in healthy donors. Study conclusions and caveats: There was a cluster of highly shared sequence variants that was likely a sequencing artifact.

Specimen: PBMCs. This receptor was obtained from a male donor in good health and CMV-seronegative. The chain joins TRBV6-1 to TRBJ2-1; 9 bases fit TRBD2. The CDR3 spells CASSEVAGGRNEQFF. CDR3 in DNA: TGTGCCAGCAGTGAGGTGGCGGGAGGGAGGAATGAGCAGTTCTTC.